The 32 T cell receptor beta chains in this list originate from one sample, sequenced in a study of cytomegalovirus exposure and HLA in healthy donors. Both 60 Vbeta primers and 13 Jbeta primers went into the PCR. Only in-frame clones appear in the TCRdb table, and some are missing; sequencing was by immunoSEQ multiplex PCR. The data contain tens of thousands of clones, about 81% of them seen just once; the ten biggest clones take up roughly 51%. The sequencing sample was made of PBMCs. These receptors were collected from a man in his fifties in good health and CMV-seropositive.

The chain joins TRBV10-3 to TRBJ2-2, with TRBD2 matching 8 bases. The length of the CDR3 is 15 residues. Germline V lookup: CDR1 ENHRY, CDR2 SYGVKD. The ends lost 4 bases at V and 3 bases at J; junction bases unmatched: 4. CDR3 loop: CAISAGGPDTGELFF. The CDR3 DNA sequence: TGTGCCATCAGTGCGGGAGGGCCGGACACCGGGGAGCTGTTTTTT.

A remark on this clone: This same CDR3 is encoded by further DNA sequences in the sample. The V gene is TRBV5-1, the J gene TRBJ2-7; weak D call: TRBD2 (6 bases). The germline V gene encodes CDR1 SGHRS and CDR2 YFSETQ. The CDR3 extends over 17 amino acids. V lost 4 bases and J 2 bases, leaving 22 bases between the germline ends. The CDR3 is CASSVTGTGGFAYEQYF. The CDR3 nucleotides are TGCGCCAGCAGCGTAACTGGGACCGGGGGTTTTGCCTACGAGCAGTACTTC.

The V gene is TRBV2, the J gene TRBJ2-1; 10 bases match TRBD2. Germline V lookup: CDR1 SNHLY, CDR2 FYNNEI. The CDR3 runs 14 residues. The trim removed 5 bases at V and 7 bases at J, leaving 5 bases unmatched. The CDR3 is CASSKREGLNEQFF. CDR3 sequence (DNA): TGTGCCAGCAGTAAGCGGGAGGGCCTGAATGAGCAGTTCTTC.

As for this clone: The germline gene is not matched at one end of the junction; a read error may be the cause. Other DNA variants within this sample encode the same CDR3. The gene calls are TRBV4-1 and TRBJ2-7; possibly TRBD1 for D (5 bases). Germline V gene lookup returns CDR1 MGHRA and CDR2 YSYEKL. The CDR3 sequence is 16 residues long. The CDR3 loop is CASSQDAGQGYYEPYF. The CDR3 DNA reads as TGCGCCAGCAGCCAAGACGCCGGACAAGGCTACTACGAGCCGTACTTC.

This clone showed up just a few times. This chain connects TRBV7-9 to TRBJ2-5; 15 bases fit TRBD2. Per germline, CDR1 SEHNR and CDR2 FQNEAQ (reference sequence). V gave up 6 bases and J gave up 1 base; unmatched junction bases: 6. The CDR3 sequence is 17 residues long. CDR3 bases: TGTGCCAGCAGATCAAGGACTAGCGGGAGGGCCCAAGAGACCCAGTACTTC. As protein: CASRSRTSGRAQETQYF.

The chain links TRBV7-3 to TRBJ2-5, with D perhaps TRBD1 (6 bases). The CDR3 has 14 amino acids. Trimming took 3 bases from V and 2 from J, leaving 10 bases between them. In germline, CDR1 is SGHTA, CDR2 FQGTGA. CDR3 sequence reads: CASSLYGQQETQYF. In DNA, the CDR3 is TGTGCCAGCAGCTTGTACGGACAGCAAGAGACCCAGTACTTC.

The rearrangement joins TRBV19 to TRBJ2-3; 7 positions match TRBD1. The CDR3 covers 14 residues. Germline V lookup: CDR1 LNHDA, CDR2 SQIVND (reference sequence). Germline trimming cut 4 bases from V and 6 bases from J; bases unmatched to any gene: 7. CDR3 bases: TGTGCCAGTAGTACCCGGACAGGTGGTGATACGCAGTATTTT. This gives the protein CASSTRTGGDTQYF.

The count of this clone is one. The chain uses TRBV30 and TRBJ2-2, with D hard to call. The CDR3 totals 13 residues. Germline V gene data show CDR1 as GTSNPN and CDR2 as SVGIG (reference sequence). V shed 3 bases and J shed 4 bases, with 9 bases lying between them. This CDR3 is CAWSLLSTGELFF. The DNA of the CDR3 is TGTGCCTGGAGCCTCCTTAGCACCGGGGAGCTGTTTTTT.

The sample holds a few counts of this clone. At one boundary the junction diverges from the germline segment, which might be a read error. The chain carries TRBV14 and TRBJ2-3; 9 nucleotides match TRBD1. The CDR3 is 15 amino acids. Per germline, CDR1 SGHDN and CDR2 FVKESK. The CDR3 DNA follows: TGTGCCAGCAGCCTTGGGACAGGGCGGCACAGATACGCAGTATTT. Protein product: CASSLGTGRHRYAVF.

This clone was seen a handful of times. One end of the junction does not line up with germline, which may come from a read error. The chain combines TRBV7-9 with TRBJ2-1, with D unresolved. CDR1 is SEHNR, CDR2 FQNEAQ, per germline (reference sequence). The length of the CDR3 is 10 residues. The DNA for the CDR3 is TGTTCCAGCAGCTTAGTATGGCAGTTCTTC. Translating gives CSSSLVWQFF. Variable domain in full (rest from reference TRBV7-9 and TRBJ2-1): DTGVSQNPRHKITKRGQNVTFRCDPISEHNRLYWYRQTLGQGPEFLTYFQNEAQLEKSRLLSDRFSAERPKGSFSTLEIQRTEQGDSAMYLCSSSLVWQFFGPGTRLTVL.

The gene calls are TRBV7-6 and TRBJ1-2, with TRBD1 identical over 11 bases. V dropped 1 base and J dropped 8; count of bases not matched to a gene: 15. The CDR3 consists of 18 residues. In germline, CDR1 is SGHVS, CDR2 FNYEAQ. The CDR3 nucleotides read TGTGCCAGCAGCTTAGTAGGGGGCACGGACAGGGGGCTGGAGGGCTACACCTTC. Translated: CASSLVGGTDRGLEGYTF.

This clone was observed a few times. One end of the junction is discordant with germline, which a read error may explain. The J gene is TRBJ1-1, the V gene TRBV29-1; 7 bases agree with TRBD1. There are 13 residues in the CDR3. Germline V gene sequence: CDR1 SQVTM, CDR2 ANQGSEA. DNA of the CDR3: TGCAGCGTTGAAATGGGACAGAACACTGAAGATTTCTTT. Amino acid sequence: CSVEMGQNTEDFF. Filled out from reference TRBV29-1 and TRBJ1-1, the complete variable domain reads SAVISQKPSRDICQRGTSLTIQCQVDSQVTMMFWYRQQPGQSLTLIATANQGSEATYESGFVIDKFPISRPNLTFSTLTVSNMSPEDSSIYLCSVEMGQNTEDFFGQGTRLTVV.

DNA of the CDR3: TGTGCCAGCAGCCTCGCCGGGACAAGTTTATTCGAGCAGTACTTC. It specifies CASSLAGTSLFEQYF. The chain joins TRBV7-2 to TRBJ2-7; perhaps TRBD1 as D (6 bases). Germline V gives CDR1 SGHTA, CDR2 FQGNSA. V lost 5 bases, J lost 6 bases, and 20 bases lay in between. The CDR3 is 15 amino acids. The full variable domain, in which reference TRBV7-2 and TRBJ2-7 provide the parts outside the CDR3, is GAGVSQSPSNKVTEKGKDVELRCDPISGHTALYWYRQSLGQGLEFLIYFQGNSAPDKSGLPSDRFSAERTGGSVSTLTIQRTQQEDSAVYLCASSLAGTSLFEQYFGPGTRLTVT.

The chain joins TRBV7-3 to TRBJ1-1, with D unclear. Germline loops: CDR1 SGHTA, CDR2 FQGTGA. Trimming removed 2 bases at V and 4 bases at J, with 8 bases between. CDR3 length: 13 amino acids. The CDR3 nucleotides are TGTGCCAGCAGCTTAGCCAAGCTCACTGAAGCTTTCTTT. Residues: CASSLAKLTEAFF.

This chain joins TRBV4-2 and TRBJ2-7; 12 positions match TRBD2. The CDR3 is 16 residues long. Germline V gives CDR1 LGHNA, CDR2 YNFKEQ. V trimming: 3 bases; J trimming: 0 bases; junction bases outside the gene matches: 3. CDR3 sequence: CASSQGTSGLSYEQYF. The DNA for the CDR3 is TGTGCCAGCAGCCAGGGGACTAGCGGGCTCTCCTACGAGCAGTACTTC.

This clone came up a few times. The rearrangement joins TRBV5-1 to TRBJ2-5; 10 nucleotides align to TRBD2. The CDR3 covers 17 residues. From germline, CDR1 is SGHRS and CDR2 YFSETQ. The J segment lost 2 bases and the V segment lost 4 bases, leaving 11 bases of the junction unmatched. The CDR3 DNA follows: TGCGCCAGCAGCCGGGACCCCGGGACTAGCGCTCAAGAGACCCAGTACTTC. Protein: CASSRDPGTSAQETQYF.

The chain uses TRBV6-6 and TRBJ2-5, with D perhaps matching TRBD1 (5 bases). The germline V gene encodes CDR1 MNHNY and CDR2 SVGAGI (reference sequence). The CDR3 consists of 13 residues. The germline V and J ends were trimmed by 5 bases and 5 bases, with 12 bases remaining between them. CDR3 loop: CASSHQGWETQYF. As DNA, the CDR3 is TGTGCCAGCAGTCACCAGGGATGGGAGACCCAGTACTTC.

The CDR3 reads CASGDRNTGELFF. Here the CDR3 DNA reads TGCGCCAGCGGTGACAGAAACACCGGGGAGCTGTTTTTT. The V gene is TRBV4-1, the J gene TRBJ2-2; weak D call: TRBD1 (5 bases). CDR1 is MGHRA, CDR2 YSYEKL, per germline. The CDR3 sequence is 13 residues long. Between the trimmed V and J ends, which lost 8 bases and 2 bases, there was a span of 9 bases.

The J gene is TRBJ2-7, the V gene TRBV9, with 7 bases aligning to TRBD1. Germline values: CDR1 SGDLS, CDR2 YYNGEE. The CDR3 is 16 residues long. V gave up 3 bases and J gave up 4 bases; unmatched junction bases: 13. The DNA of the CDR3 is TGTGCCAGCAGCGCGAATCGAACAGGGGAGCCATACGAGCAGTACTTC. It yields the protein CASSANRTGEPYEQYF.

This clone was seen a few times. This chain uses TRBV18 with TRBJ1-2; D is uncertain. The CDR3 spans 14 residues. V was trimmed by 0 bases and J by 3 bases, leaving 8 bases between them. In germline, CDR1 is KGHSH, CDR2 LQKENI. The CDR3 loop reads CASSPPGEYYGYTF. DNA for the CDR3: TGTGCCAGCTCACCACCAGGAGAATACTATGGCTACACCTTC.

This clone was seen only a few times. This chain uses TRBV14 with TRBJ2-7, with a tentative D call TRBD1 (6 bases). V was clipped by 4 bases and J by 2 bases, with 9 bases between them. CDR3 size: 13 residues. Germline values: CDR1 SGHDN, CDR2 FVKESK. CDR3 DNA: TGTGCCAGCAGCCGGCAGGGGCCCTACGAGCAGTACTTC. This translates into CASSRQGPYEQYF.

The gene calls are TRBV7-8 and TRBJ1-1, with unresolved D. The CDR3 contains 13 residues. Germline V gene data show CDR1 as SGHVS and CDR2 as FQNEAQ. Trimming removed 5 bases at V and 1 base at J, with 8 bases between. The CDR3 DNA is TGTGCCAGCAGCCGGAGGGAGAACACTGAAGCTTTCTTT. This sequence encodes CASSRRENTEAFF.

The V call is TRBV25-1, the J call TRBJ1-2; unclear D gene. V gave up 1 base and J gave up 0 bases, with 12 bases separating them. The CDR3 runs to 16 residues. Germline-derived CDR1 and CDR2 are MGHDK and SYGVNS. CDR3 protein: CASSESGAGTNYGYTF. CDR3 bases: TGTGCCAGCAGTGAATCTGGAGCCGGAACTAACTATGGCTACACCTTC.

The J gene is TRBJ2-7, the V gene TRBV6-1; TRBD2 aligns across 7 bases. The CDR3 covers 15 residues. V shed 4 bases, J shed 3 bases, and the junction held 9 bases outside the gene matches. CDR1 is MNHNS, CDR2 SASEGT, per germline. In DNA form, the CDR3 reads TGTGCCAGCAGTGGGTGGGAGGGCCCCCTCTACGAGCAGTACTTC. This gives the protein CASSGWEGPLYEQYF.

The chain recombines TRBV5-5 with TRBJ2-7; 9 positions agree with TRBD1. The CDR3 sequence is 16 residues long. Germline loops: CDR1 SGHKS, CDR2 YYEKEE (reference sequence). The junction had 13 bases not matched to a gene; V was cut back by 6 bases and J by 3 bases. The chain's CDR3 is CASTIPPGQGIYEQYF. DNA for the CDR3: TGTGCCAGCACCATCCCACCGGGACAGGGAATCTACGAGCAGTACTTC.

As for this clone: A junction boundary mismatches the germline segment, possibly from a read error. The rearrangement uses TRBV6-5 and TRBJ2-7; D may be TRBD1 (7 bases). The CDR3 runs to 14 residues. Germline CDR1 MNHEY, CDR2 SVGAGI. CDR3 protein: CASSPTPPGGTADF. In nucleotides, the CDR3 is TGTGCCAGCAGTCCGACTCCGCCTGGGGGGACAGCAGACTTC.

This clone was detected only a few times. V and J are TRBV7-2 and TRBJ1-1; maybe TRBD1 (6 bases). V was cut by 5 bases and J by 1 base, with 11 bases left in between. Germline V gene sequence: CDR1 SGHTA, CDR2 FQGNSA. The CDR3 consists of 14 residues. The CDR3 loop is CASSESRGNTEAFF. The CDR3 nucleotides are TGTGCCAGCAGCGAAAGCAGGGGGAACACTGAAGCTTTCTTT.

The chain has TRBV27 and TRBJ2-3; possibly TRBD1 for D (6 bases). The CDR3 is made up of 15 amino acids. The V end was cut by 8 bases, the J end by 0 bases, with 15 bases between. CDR1 is MNHEY, CDR2 SMNVEV, per germline (reference sequence). This chain's CDR3 is CASANRAPSTDTQYF. The CDR3, as DNA: TGTGCCAGCGCAAACAGGGCTCCTAGCACAGATACGCAGTATTTT.

This clone has only a few counts. CDR3 coding DNA: TGTGCCACCTCGAGGCGGGGGTTTAGCACAGATACGCAGTATTTT. The encoded protein is CATSRRGFSTDTQYF. The V gene is TRBV19, the J gene TRBJ2-3; 7 bases align to TRBD2. The CDR3 is made up of 15 amino acids. The germline V gene encodes CDR1 LNHDA and CDR2 SQIVND (reference sequence). V dropped 10 bases and J dropped 0; count of bases not matched to a gene: 10.

This chain joins TRBV27 and TRBJ2-1, with TRBD2 matching 9 bases. V shed 7 bases, J shed 15 bases, and the junction held 16 bases outside the gene matches. The CDR3 extends over 14 amino acids. Germline V gene lookup returns CDR1 MNHEY and CDR2 SMNVEV (reference sequence). CDR3 sequence: CASKSSRPSGNAFF. The CDR3 DNA is TGTGCCAGCAAAAGTTCTCGCCCTAGCGGGAACGCGTTCTTC.

This chain connects TRBV7-3 to TRBJ1-1, with 9 bases aligning to TRBD1. The CDR3 contains 14 residues. Germline V gene lookup returns CDR1 SGHTA and CDR2 FQGTGA. J gave up 2 bases and V 4 bases, and 2 bases lay outside the gene matches. The CDR3 here is CASSSGQGNTEAFF. The CDR3 DNA is TGTGCCAGCAGCTCGGGACAGGGAAACACTGAAGCTTTCTTT.

The chain links TRBV9 to TRBJ2-5; 8 positions agree with TRBD1. The CDR3 has 14 amino acids. Germline V lookup: CDR1 SGDLS, CDR2 YYNGEE. After removal of 2 bases from V and 5 bases from J, the junction contained 5 bases not matched to a gene. CDR3 in amino acids: CASSVQGARETQYF. CDR3 in DNA: TGTGCCAGCAGCGTTCAGGGGGCGAGGGAGACCCAGTACTTC.